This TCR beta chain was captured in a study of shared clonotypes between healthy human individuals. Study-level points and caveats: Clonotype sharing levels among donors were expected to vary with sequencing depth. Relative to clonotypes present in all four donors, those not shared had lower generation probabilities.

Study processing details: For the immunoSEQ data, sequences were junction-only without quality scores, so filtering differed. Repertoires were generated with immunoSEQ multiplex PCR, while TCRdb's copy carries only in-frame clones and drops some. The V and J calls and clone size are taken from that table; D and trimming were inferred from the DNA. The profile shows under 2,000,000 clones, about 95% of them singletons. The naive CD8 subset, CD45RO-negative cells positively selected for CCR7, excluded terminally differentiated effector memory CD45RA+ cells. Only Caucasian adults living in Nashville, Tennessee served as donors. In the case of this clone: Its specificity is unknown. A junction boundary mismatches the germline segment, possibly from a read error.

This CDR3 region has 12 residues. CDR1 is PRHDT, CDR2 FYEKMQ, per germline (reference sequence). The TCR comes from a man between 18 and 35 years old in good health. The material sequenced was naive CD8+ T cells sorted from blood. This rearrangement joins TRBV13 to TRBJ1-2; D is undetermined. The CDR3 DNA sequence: TGTGCCAGCAGCCTAGGGATGAATGGCTACACCTTC. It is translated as CASSLGMNGYTF.